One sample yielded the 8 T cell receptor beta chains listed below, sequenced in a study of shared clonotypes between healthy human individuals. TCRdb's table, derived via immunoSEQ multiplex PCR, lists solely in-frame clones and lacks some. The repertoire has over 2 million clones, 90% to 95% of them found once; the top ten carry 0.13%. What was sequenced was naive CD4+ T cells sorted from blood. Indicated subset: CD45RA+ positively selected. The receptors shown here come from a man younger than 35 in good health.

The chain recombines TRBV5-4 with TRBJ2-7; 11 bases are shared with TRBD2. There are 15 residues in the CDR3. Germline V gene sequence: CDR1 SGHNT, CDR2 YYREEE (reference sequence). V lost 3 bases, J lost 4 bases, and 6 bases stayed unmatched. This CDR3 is CASSSGLAVAYEQYF. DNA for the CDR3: TGTGCCAGCAGCTCGGGACTAGCGGTCGCTTACGAGCAGTACTTC.

The CDR3 spells CASSLELRGDTEAFF. Here the CDR3 DNA reads TGCGCCAGCAGCTTGGAGCTTCGGGGAGACACTGAAGCTTTCTTT. The rearrangement links TRBV5-1 to TRBJ1-1; no firm D call. Germline V gene lookup returns CDR1 SGHRS and CDR2 YFSETQ. This CDR3 is 15 amino acids long. V was cut by 0 bases and J by 3 bases, with 12 bases left in between.

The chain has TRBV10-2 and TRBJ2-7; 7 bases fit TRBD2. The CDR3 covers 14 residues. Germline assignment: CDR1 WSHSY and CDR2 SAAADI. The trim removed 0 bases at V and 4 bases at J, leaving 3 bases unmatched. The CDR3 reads CASSESQGGYEQYF. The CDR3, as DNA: TGCGCCAGCAGTGAGTCCCAGGGAGGGTACGAGCAGTACTTC.

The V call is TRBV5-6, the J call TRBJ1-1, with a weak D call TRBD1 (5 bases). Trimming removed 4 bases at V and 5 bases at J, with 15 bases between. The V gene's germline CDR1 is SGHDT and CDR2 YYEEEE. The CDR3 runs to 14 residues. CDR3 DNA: TGTGCCAGCAGCCAGGGACCATCGGATACTGAAGCTTTCTTT. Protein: CASSQGPSDTEAFF.

The CDR3 DNA sequence: TGTGCCAGCAGTCTCAGGGGGACAAGCAATCAGCCCCAGCATTTT. Protein sequence: CASSLRGTSNQPQHF. V is TRBV28 and J is TRBJ1-5, with 7 nucleotides matching TRBD1. The ends lost 5 bases at V and 1 base at J; junction bases unmatched: 5. Germline V gene lookup returns CDR1 MDHEN and CDR2 SYDVKM. The CDR3 extends over 15 amino acids.

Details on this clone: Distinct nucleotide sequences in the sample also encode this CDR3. DNA for the CDR3: TGCGCCAGCAGCTTGGTTGCTGGAACAGATACGCAGTATTTT. Translating gives CASSLVAGTDTQYF. The V gene is TRBV5-1, the J gene TRBJ2-3; no clear D. Germline V CDR1 and CDR2: SGHRS, YFSETQ. V shed 0 bases and J shed 3 bases, with 8 bases lying between them. The CDR3 spans 14 residues.

DNA for the CDR3: TGTGCCAGCAGTTACCTCGTAGACAAAAACATTCAGTACTTC. Translated: CASSYLVDKNIQYF. The chain combines TRBV6-7 with TRBJ2-4; no clear D. TRBV6-7 is treated as an ORF (open reading frame) with a function not yet certain. The CDR3 runs 14 residues. The V and J ends lost 2 bases and 3 bases respectively, with 8 bases between them.

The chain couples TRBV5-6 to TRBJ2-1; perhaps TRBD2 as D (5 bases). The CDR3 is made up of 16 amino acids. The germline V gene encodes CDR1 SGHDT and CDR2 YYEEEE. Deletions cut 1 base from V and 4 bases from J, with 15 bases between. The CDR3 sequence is CASSLRRTDMYNEQFF. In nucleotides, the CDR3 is TGTGCCAGCAGCTTGAGGAGGACTGACATGTACAATGAGCAGTTCTTC.